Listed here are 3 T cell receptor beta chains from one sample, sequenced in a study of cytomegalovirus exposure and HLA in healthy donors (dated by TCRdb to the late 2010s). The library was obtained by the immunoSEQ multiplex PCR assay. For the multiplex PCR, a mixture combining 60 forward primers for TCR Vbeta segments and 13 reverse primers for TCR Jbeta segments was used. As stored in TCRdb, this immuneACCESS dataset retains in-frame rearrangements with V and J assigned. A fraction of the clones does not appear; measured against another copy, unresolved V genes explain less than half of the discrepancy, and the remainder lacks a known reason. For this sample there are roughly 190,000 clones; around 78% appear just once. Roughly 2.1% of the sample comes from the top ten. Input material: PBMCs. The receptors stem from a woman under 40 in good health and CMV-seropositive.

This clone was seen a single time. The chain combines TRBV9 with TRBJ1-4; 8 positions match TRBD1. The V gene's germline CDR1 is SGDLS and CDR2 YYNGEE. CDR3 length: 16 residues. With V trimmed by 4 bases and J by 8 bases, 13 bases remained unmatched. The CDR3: CASSPRQTGGAEKLFF. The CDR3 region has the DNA TGTGCCAGCAGCCCACGACAAACAGGGGGGGCCGAAAAACTGTTTTTT.

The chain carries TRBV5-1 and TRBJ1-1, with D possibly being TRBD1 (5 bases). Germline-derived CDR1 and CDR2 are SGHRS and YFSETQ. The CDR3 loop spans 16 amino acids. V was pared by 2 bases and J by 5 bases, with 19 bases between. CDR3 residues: CASSFTGGGRSTEAFF. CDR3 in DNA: TGCGCCAGCAGCTTTACCGGGGGGGGAAGATCAACTGAAGCTTTCTTT. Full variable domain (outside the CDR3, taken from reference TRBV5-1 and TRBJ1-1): KAGVTQTPRYLIKTRGQQVTLSCSPISGHRSVSWYQQTPGQGLQFLFEYFSETQRNKGNFPGRFSGRQFSNSRSEMNVSTLELGDSALYLCASSFTGGGRSTEAFFGQGTRLTVV.

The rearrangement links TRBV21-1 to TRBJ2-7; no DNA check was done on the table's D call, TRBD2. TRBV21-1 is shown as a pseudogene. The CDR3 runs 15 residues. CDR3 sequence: CASSDACPSSYEQYF. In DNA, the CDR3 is TGTGCCAGCAGCGATGCATGCCCGAGCTCCTACGAGCAGTACTTC.